What follows are 14 T cell receptor beta chains derived from one specimen sequenced in a study of tumor-infiltrating lymphocytes in primary liver carcinoma. Starting from 500 ng of total RNA, TCR beta cDNA was produced with a primer in the constant region. TCR beta libraries came from three nested multiplex PCR rounds using slightly modified ARM-PCR. Running roughly 10 cycles apiece, the first two PCR rounds relied on TRBV1-TRBV30 forward primers together with a C-beta reverse primer. One entry per CDR3 protein, called by TCRdb with MiXCR from the multiplex PCR reads. The table has fewer than 75,000 distinct CDR3 sequences, about three quarters seen once. The roughly 17-32 mg bulk tissue piece was not sorted before simultaneous RNA and DNA extraction. Sequenced: liver tumor tissue from sampling region 2. Described subset: tumor region T2, inferior pole. All receptors come from a man aged 35 to 55 with primary liver carcinoma and hepatitis B virus infection.

Only one count was recorded for this clonotype. Being one base from a much bigger clone, this may be a read error. The chain combines TRBV7-9 with TRBJ2-1; 12 bases agree with TRBD2. The CDR3 consists of 16 residues. Looked up from germline, CDR1 is SEHNR and CDR2 is FQNEAQ (reference sequence). The chain's CDR3 is CTSSFPLAGGEDEQFF. The CDR3 nucleotides read TGTACCAGCAGCTTTCCACTAGCGGGAGGAGAGGATGAGCAGTTCTTC.

Note on this clonotype: Compared with germline, one end of the junction differs, possibly owing to a read error. The chain combines TRBV14 with TRBJ2-3; D is unresolved. Germline-derived CDR1 and CDR2 are SGHDN and FVKESK. This CDR3 is 13 amino acids long. CDR3 region: CASRRGYTDMQYF. In DNA form, the CDR3 reads TGTGCCAGCAGGCGAGGATACACAGATATGCAGTATTTT.

Points on this clonotype: This sequence may be a read error, since a much larger clone differs from it by one base. This sequence joins TRBV12-3 or TRBV12-4 and TRBJ2-1, with TRBD2 identical over 10 bases. The CDR3 length is 15 residues. CDR3 sequence: CASTLQAGGPHEQFF. The CDR3 nucleotides read TGTGCCAGCACTTTACAAGCGGGAGGGCCCCATGAGCAGTTCTTC.

This clonotype was picked up one time. The junction departs from germline at one end; a sequencing error may be responsible. The chain recombines TRBV29-1 with TRBJ1-1; tentatively, D is TRBD1 (5 bases). The CDR3 consists of 15 residues. The V gene's germline CDR1 is SQVTM and CDR2 ANQGSEA. The CDR3 nucleotides read TGCAGCGTTGAAGCAGGGTGGGGAATGAACACTGAAGCTCTCTTT. This gives the protein CSVEAGWGMNTEALF.

Turning to this clonotype: A much larger clone lies a single base off, so this may be a read error. The rearrangement uses TRBV7-9 and TRBJ2-1; TRBD1 or TRBD2 may be the D gene (5 bases each). Trimming took 8 bases from V and 7 from J, leaving 21 bases between them. This CDR3 is built from 15 residues. Germline CDR1 is SEHNR and CDR2 is FQNEAQ (reference sequence). CDR3 sequence (DNA): TGTGCCAGCGGCTCCCAGAGGGGACCACGAAATGAGCAGTTCTTC. It is translated as CASGSQRGPRNEQFF.

Remarks on this clonotype: A read error is likely, as this CDR3 ends without the conserved phenylalanine or tryptophan. The DNA is omitted, as the CDR3 cannot be located on it reliably, and the CDR3 follows TCRdb's listing. The V gene is TRBV4-1, the J gene TRBJ1-2; the listed D gene, TRBD1, was not tested against the DNA. Germline V gene sequence: CDR1 MGHRA, CDR2 YSYEKL. Including both end residues, the CDR3 is 14 amino acids long. CDR3 sequence reads: CASSQGDRNCGHTS.

The CDR3, as DNA: TGTGCCAGCAGTTTTGGGGCAGCAACAGGAAACACCATATATTTT. It is translated as CASSFGAATGNTIYF. J is TRBJ1-3 and V is TRBV12-3 or TRBV12-4; TRBD1 is a possible D gene (5 bases). Between the trimmed V and J ends, which lost 3 bases and 4 bases, there was a span of 13 bases. The CDR3 spans 15 residues.

Comments on this clonotype: Germline and junction disagree at one end, which may indicate a read error. The rearrangement joins TRBV10-3 to TRBJ1-5; D unclear. Germline V gives CDR1 ENHRY, CDR2 SYGVKD. This CDR3 is built from 14 residues. In DNA, the CDR3 is TGTGCCATCAGTGAATATGAGGGCGTTCAGCCCCAGCTTTTT. Protein: CAISEYEGVQPQLF.

On this clonotype itself: Relative to the germline gene, one junction end is altered; a read error may explain this. The V call is TRBV11-1, the J call TRBJ2-6, with TRBD1 identical over 8 bases. This CDR3 contains 21 residues. CDR1 and CDR2 from the germline V gene are SGHAT and FQDESV (reference sequence). CDR3 loop: CASSIGGDRGISLSGVNILTF. The CDR3 DNA follows: TGTGCCAGCAGCATAGGGGGAGACAGGGGCATTTCCCTCTCTGGGGTCAACATCCTGACTTTC.

To note about this clonotype: One junction end does not reproduce the germline sequence, and a read error may be involved. The chain recombines TRBV7-8 with TRBJ1-2; 8 nucleotides agree with TRBD1. Germline CDR1 and CDR2: SGHVS and FQNEAQ. CDR3 length equals 15 residues. This CDR3 is CASNLARAGGGGYTF. DNA for the CDR3: TGCGCCAGCAACTTAGCGCGAGCAGGGGGCGGAGGCTACACCTTC.

This clonotype occurred many times. V is TRBV11-2 and J is TRBJ2-7, with D hard to call. This CDR3 region has 15 residues. V lost 5 bases to trimming and J lost 1 base, with 15 bases between them. The germline gives CDR1 SGHAT, CDR2 FQNNGV. The DNA for the CDR3 is TGTGCCAGCAGCCTATCTGTGGGAATATCCTACGAGCAGTACTTC. Protein product: CASSLSVGISYEQYF.

Regarding this clonotype: Its ends do not fully match the called genes, so a read error is possible. V and J are TRBV4-3 and TRBJ1-2, with 7 bases identical to TRBD1. The CDR3 runs 16 residues. Germline assignment: CDR1 LGHNA and CDR2 YSLEER. CDR3 in amino acids: CASSRKTRQGNYCYTF. The DNA of the CDR3 is TGTGCCAGCAGTCGGAAAACAAGACAGGGAAACTATTGCTACACCTTC.

The chain recombines TRBV11-2 with TRBJ2-5; 7 bases are a match to TRBD1. CDR3 length: 16 amino acids. With 5 bases clipped from V and 3 bases from J, the junction kept 12 bases outside the gene matches. CDR1 and CDR2 (germline): SGHAT, FQNNGV. The CDR3 nucleotides read TGTGCCAGCAGCAAAATTCCCGGCAGGGGGAAAGAGACCCAGTACTTC. It codes for CASSKIPGRGKETQYF.

The CDR3 bases are TGTGCCAGCAGCTTAGGGGTGGGGTTTAGAGAGACCCAGTACTTC. Protein sequence: CASSLGVGFRETQYF. The J gene is TRBJ2-5, the V gene TRBV7-6; D unclear. V lost 1 base and J lost 4, with 13 bases in between. The germline gives CDR1 SGHVS, CDR2 FNYEAQ. The CDR3 has 15 amino acids.